Listed below are T cell receptor beta chains from one sample, sequenced in a study of shared clonotypes between healthy human individuals. The method was immunoSEQ multiplex PCR; TCRdb's version includes in-frame clones alone and lacks a portion of them. The sample has 1.5 million to 2.5 million clones, about 94% seen once. The source material was naive CD8+ T cells sorted from blood. The source is a young man in good health. The CDR3 runs from the conserved cysteine through the conserved F or W. The D gene is left open where the match is weak. Size tells how often a clone was seen (once, few, many) or the class of an expanded clone, and some rows leave it out.

d_call | j_call | v_call | clone_size | cdr3_nt | cdr3_aa
NA | TRBJ1-1 | TRBV5-6 | NA | TGTGCCAGCAGCTTGTCACCCAACACTGAAGCTTTCTTT | CASSLSPNTEAFF
TRBD1 | TRBJ2-1 | TRBV7-2 | NA | TGTGCCAGCAGCTTAGCGAGGGACAGCCAGCAGTTCTTC | CASSLARDSQQFF
NA | TRBJ2-3 | TRBV9 | NA | TGTGCCAGCAGCTCTATCACCAGCACAGATACGCAGTATTTT | CASSSITSTDTQYF
NA | TRBJ1-3 | TRBV6-5 | once | TGTGCCAGCACCCCCGGCTCTGGAAACACCATATATTTT | CASTPGSGNTIYF
TRBD1 | TRBJ2-7 | TRBV5-1 | NA | TGCGCCAGCAGCCCCTCAGAAGGGGGCTTCTCCTACGAGCAGTACTTC | CASSPSEGGFSYEQYF
NA | TRBJ2-3 | TRBV9 | NA | TGTGCCAGCAGCGAAAGCCACGGGGCGCACACAGATACGCAGTATTTT | CASSESHGAHTDTQYF
NA | TRBJ2-7 | TRBV9 | NA | TGTGCCAGCAGCGTAGATGTCAGGGAGGTCAGGGTATGGGACGAGCAGTACTTC | CASSVDVREVRVWDEQYF
TRBD1 | TRBJ2-7 | TRBV4-1 | once | TGCGCCAGCAGCCTGGACAGGGCCTACGAGCAGTACTTC | CASSLDRAYEQYF
NA | TRBJ1-2 | TRBV19 | NA | TGTGCCAGTAGTATGGAGGTCGGCTTCTACACCTTC | CASSMEVGFYTF
TRBD1 | TRBJ1-4 | TRBV7-9 | once | TGTGCCAGCAGCCAGGCGGACAGGGCCAATAATGAAAAACTGTTTTTT | CASSQADRANNEKLFF
NA | TRBJ1-2 | TRBV7-9 | NA | TGTGCCAGCAGCTTAGGAGGGTCCCTCTATGGCTACACCTTC | CASSLGGSLYGYTF
NA | TRBJ2-7 | TRBV10-3 | NA | TGTGCCATCAGCGACATACTCTACGAGCAGTACTTC | CAISDILYEQYF
NA | TRBJ1-1 | TRBV4-3 | once | TGCGCCAGCAGCCAAGATTCTTTCCAAGGGTTGACTGAAGCTTTCTTT | CASSQDSFQGLTEAFF
TRBD1 | TRBJ1-1 | TRBV28 | once | TGTGCCAGCAGCTTAACCCCGGGACAGGAAACAACTGAAGCTTTCTTT | CASSLTPGQETTEAFF
NA | TRBJ2-7 | TRBV4-1 | NA | TGCGCCAGCAGCCTTACCGGGACGAATTCCTACGAGCAGTACTTC | CASSLTGTNSYEQYF
NA | TRBJ1-1 | TRBV6-6 | once | TGTGCCAGCAGCCCATTACAGGGTGAGAACACTGAAGCTTTCTTT | CASSPLQGENTEAFF
NA | TRBJ1-1 | TRBV7-9 | NA | TGTGCCAGCAGCTTAGGGAGCGGGGGCGCAAGGAACACTGAAGCTTTCTTT | CASSLGSGGARNTEAFF
NA | TRBJ2-7 | TRBV11-2 | NA | TGTGCCAGCAGCTTAGGGGCAATCGAGCAGTACTTC | CASSLGAIEQYF
NA | TRBJ2-3 | TRBV19 | NA | TGTGCCAGTAGAGAGTATTCTAGCACAGATACGCAGTATTTT | CASREYSSTDTQYF
TRBD2 | TRBJ2-3 | TRBV5-1 | NA | TGCGCCAGCAGCGAGTTAGCGGGAGCAGGGGATACGCAGTATTTT | CASSELAGAGDTQYF
NA | TRBJ2-7 | TRBV5-1 | NA | TGCGCCAGCAGCTTCGGTCAGGGTTCCGAGCAGTACTTC | CASSFGQGSEQYF
TRBD1 | TRBJ1-1 | TRBV13 | NA | TGTGCCAGCAGCCCATGGGGGACAGGGGGAAACACTGAAGCTTTCTTT | CASSPWGTGGNTEAFF
NA | TRBJ2-5 | TRBV5-1 | NA | TGCGCCAGCAGCTTGGTAGAGGGCCAAGAGACCCAGTACTTC | CASSLVEGQETQYF
NA | TRBJ2-5 | TRBV7-9 | NA | TGTGCCAGCAGCCCCCGCCCGGATACCCAGTACTTC | CASSPRPDTQYF
NA | TRBJ1-1 | TRBV25-1 | once | TGTGCCAGCAGTGGGGCGGTGGGGACTGAAGCTTTCTTT | CASSGAVGTEAFF
NA | TRBJ1-2 | TRBV7-9 | NA | TGTGCCAGCAGCTTAGATGGTGGAGAGGGCTACACCTTC | CASSLDGGEGYTF
NA | TRBJ1-4 | TRBV30 | NA | TGTGCCTGGGAACGAGGAGAAAAACTGTTTTTT | CAWERGEKLFF
NA | TRBJ1-2 | TRBV30 | few | TGTGCCTGGAGTGTATCATCGGCAGGGAATGGCTACACCTTC | CAWSVSSAGNGYTF
NA | TRBJ1-5 | TRBV30 | NA | TGTGCCTGGAGTGCCGGGACGCTTAGCAATCAGCCCCAGCATTTT | CAWSAGTLSNQPQHF
NA | TRBJ2-7 | TRBV19 | NA | TGTGCCAGTACCCAGACTTGGTCTTGGGGAATCTACGAGCAGTACTTC | CASTQTWSWGIYEQYF
NA | TRBJ1-2 | TRBV10-3 | NA | TGTGCCATCAGTGTTGAACAGCCGTTCCCCTATGGCTACACCTTC | CAISVEQPFPYGYTF
NA | TRBJ2-1 | TRBV13 | NA | TGTGCCAGCAGCTTATCATACCTTTACAATGAGCAGTTCTTC | CASSLSYLYNEQFF
NA | TRBJ2-5 | TRBV25-1 | few | TGTGCCAGCAGTGAAAAAGAGACCCAGTACTTC | CASSEKETQYF
NA | TRBJ1-1 | TRBV15 | once | TGTGCCACCGAGGCACTCTTGAACACTGAAGCTTTCTTT | CATEALLNTEAFF
NA | TRBJ2-3 | TRBV9 | once | TGTGCCAGCAGCGTCGGCTATACAGATACGCAGTATTTT | CASSVGYTDTQYF
NA | TRBJ1-4 | TRBV27 | NA | TGTGCCAGCAGTTCCTCCGATGAAAAACTGTTTTTT | CASSSSDEKLFF
TRBD1 | TRBJ2-7 | TRBV23-1 | NA | TGCGCCAGCAGTCAATCGTCGGACAGGGGATACGAGCAGTACTTC | CASSQSSDRGYEQYF
NA | TRBJ2-7 | TRBV7-8 | NA | TGTGCCAGCAGCTTAGTTGGCGGGCAGAACGAGCAGTACTTC | CASSLVGGQNEQYF
NA | TRBJ1-6 | TRBV7-9 | NA | TGTGCCAGCAGCCCTGCCCTCGGGACGGAGAATTCACCCCTCCACTTT | CASSPALGTENSPLHF
TRBD1 | TRBJ1-1 | TRBV6-1 | NA | TGTGCCAGCAGTGTAGGTGAGGGGGCTGAGGGAGCTTTCTTT | CASSVGEGAEGAFF
NA | TRBJ1-5 | TRBV6-5 | NA | TGTGCCAGCAGTTACTCGACAGGTCAGCCCCAGCATTTT | CASSYSTGQPQHF
NA | TRBJ1-1 | TRBV30 | NA | TGTGCCTACCCGTCTCGGAGGGGCACTGAAGCTTTCTTT | CAYPSRRGTEAFF
NA | TRBJ1-4 | TRBV7-9 | NA | TGTGCCAGCAGCTTAGACCCTTTGGGTGGTCAGAATGAAAAACTGTTTTTT | CASSLDPLGGQNEKLFF
TRBD2 | TRBJ2-7 | TRBV6-5 | once | TGTGCCAGCAGTTCAGGACTAGCGGGAGTCGAGCAGTACTTC | CASSSGLAGVEQYF
NA | TRBJ1-5 | TRBV7-9 | NA | TGTCCCCTTGCTGGGGGCGCCTATTATAGCAATCAGCCCCAGCATTTT | CPLAGGAYYSNQPQHF
NA | TRBJ1-4 | TRBV4-2 | NA | TGTGCCAGCAGCGGCGGGGGTTTTGCAACTAATGAAAAACTGTTTTTT | CASSGGGFATNEKLFF
TRBD2 | TRBJ2-1 | TRBV7-9 | NA | TGTGCCAGCAGCGAAAGCTGGTCTAGCGGAAACAATGAGCAGTTCTTC | CASSESWSSGNNEQFF
NA | TRBJ2-1 | TRBV11-2 | NA | TGTGCCAGCAGCTTATTACAGTGGAGCTCCTACAATGAGCAGTTCTTC | CASSLLQWSSYNEQFF
NA | TRBJ2-5 | TRBV30 | NA | TGTGCCTGGAGCACCGGGGAGGGACAAATCCCAGCGTACCAAGAGACCCAGTACTTC | CAWSTGEGQIPAYQETQYF
NA | TRBJ1-4 | TRBV5-1 | NA | TGCGCCAGCAGCATCTCGACCCTACCAACTAATGAAAAACTGTTTTTT | CASSISTLPTNEKLFF
NA | TRBJ2-7 | TRBV28 | NA | TGTGCCAGCAGTCCGACAGCCTACGAGCAGTACTTC | CASSPTAYEQYF
NA | TRBJ2-1 | TRBV2 | NA | TGTGCCAGCAAACCGGGGGACAATGAGCAGTTCTTC | CASKPGDNEQFF